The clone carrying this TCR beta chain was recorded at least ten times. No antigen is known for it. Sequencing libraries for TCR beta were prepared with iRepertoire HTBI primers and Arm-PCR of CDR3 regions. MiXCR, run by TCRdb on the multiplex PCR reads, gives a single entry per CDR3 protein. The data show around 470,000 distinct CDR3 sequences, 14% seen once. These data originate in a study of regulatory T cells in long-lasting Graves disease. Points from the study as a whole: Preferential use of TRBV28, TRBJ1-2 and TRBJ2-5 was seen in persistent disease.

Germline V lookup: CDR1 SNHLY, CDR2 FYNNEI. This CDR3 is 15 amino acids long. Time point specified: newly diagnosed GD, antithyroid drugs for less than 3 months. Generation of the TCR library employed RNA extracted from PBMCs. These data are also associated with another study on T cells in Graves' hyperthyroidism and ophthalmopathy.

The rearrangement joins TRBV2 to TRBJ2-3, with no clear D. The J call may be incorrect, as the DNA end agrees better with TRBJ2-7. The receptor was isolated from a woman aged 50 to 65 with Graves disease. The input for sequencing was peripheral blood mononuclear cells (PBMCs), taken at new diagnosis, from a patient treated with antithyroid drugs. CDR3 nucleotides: TGTGCCAGCAGTGAACATCCGGTTCGGAACTACGAGCAGTACTTC. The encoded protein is CASSEHPVRNYEQYF.